Given below is one TCR beta chain in context. This sample stems from a study of blood T cells in healthy people across ages. The use of a sample-barcoded 5' primer and a J-beta primer mix characterized a second PCR of roughly 6 to 11 cycles. One entry per CDR3 protein results from TCRdb running MiXCR on the 5' RACE reads. The sample carries around 1,600,000 distinct CDR3 sequences, less than 45% recorded once. The CDR3 is made up of 17 amino acids. CDR1 is MNHEY and CDR2 is SMNVEV in the germline V gene (reference sequence). V was trimmed by 0 bases and J by 0 bases, leaving 11 bases between them. This clonotype was sampled from a woman aged 18-30 years in good health. The chain has TRBV27 and TRBJ1-4; D is possibly TRBD1 (5 bases). The sample comprised blood. The CDR3 region is CASSLSSGVATNEKLFF. CDR3 DNA: TGTGCCAGCAGTTTATCTTCGGGGGTCGCAACTAATGAAAAACTGTTTTTT.